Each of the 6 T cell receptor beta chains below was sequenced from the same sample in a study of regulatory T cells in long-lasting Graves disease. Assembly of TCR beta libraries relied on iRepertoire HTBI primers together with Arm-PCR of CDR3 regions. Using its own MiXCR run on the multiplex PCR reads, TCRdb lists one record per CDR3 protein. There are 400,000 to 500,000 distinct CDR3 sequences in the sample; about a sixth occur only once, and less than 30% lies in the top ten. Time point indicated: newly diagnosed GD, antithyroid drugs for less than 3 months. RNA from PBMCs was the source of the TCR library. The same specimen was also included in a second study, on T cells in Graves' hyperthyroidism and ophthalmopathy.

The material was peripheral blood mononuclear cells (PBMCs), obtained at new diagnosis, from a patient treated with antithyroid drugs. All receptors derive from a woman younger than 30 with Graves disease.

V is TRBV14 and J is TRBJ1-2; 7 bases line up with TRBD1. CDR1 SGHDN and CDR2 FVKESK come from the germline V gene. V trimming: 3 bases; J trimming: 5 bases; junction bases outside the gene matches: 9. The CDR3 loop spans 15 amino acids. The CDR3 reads CASSHRTGPRYGYTF. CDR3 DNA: TGTGCCAGCAGCCATCGGACAGGACCTCGGTATGGCTACACCTTC.

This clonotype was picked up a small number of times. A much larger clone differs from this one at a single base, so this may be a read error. The CDR3 sequence is CASSWDRRETQYF. The DNA for the CDR3 is TGTGCCAGCAGTTGGGACAGGCGAGAGACCCAGTACTTC. V is TRBV2 and J is TRBJ2-5, with TRBD1 matching 8 bases. The CDR3 covers 13 residues. V dropped 5 bases and J dropped 4; count of bases not matched to a gene: 3. The germline gives CDR1 SNHLY, CDR2 FYNNEI.

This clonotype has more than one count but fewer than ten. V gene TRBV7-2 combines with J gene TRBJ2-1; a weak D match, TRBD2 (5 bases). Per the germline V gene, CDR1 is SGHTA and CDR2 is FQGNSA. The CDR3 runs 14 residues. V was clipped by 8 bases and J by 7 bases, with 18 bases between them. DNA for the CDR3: TGTGCCAGCTTTAGCCGCCCCCCGGGGAATGAGCAGTTCTTC. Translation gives CASFSRPPGNEQFF.

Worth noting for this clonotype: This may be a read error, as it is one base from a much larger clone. The CDR3 loop reads CASSQDRLGGGWEQYF. CDR3 DNA: TGTGCCAGCAGCCAAGACCGTTTGGGGGGTGGTTGGGAGCAGTACTTC. This chain connects TRBV28 to TRBJ2-7; maybe TRBD2 (6 bases). Germline V gene data show CDR1 as MDHEN and CDR2 as SYDVKM. CDR3 size: 16 residues. V dropped 6 bases and J dropped 7 bases, with 25 bases sitting between them.

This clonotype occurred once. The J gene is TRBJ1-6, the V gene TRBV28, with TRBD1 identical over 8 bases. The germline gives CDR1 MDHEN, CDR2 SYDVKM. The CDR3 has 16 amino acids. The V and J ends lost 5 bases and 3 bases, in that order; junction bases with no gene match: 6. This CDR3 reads CASSPPDRDYNSPLHF. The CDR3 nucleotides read TGTGCCAGCAGTCCCCCGGACAGGGACTATAATTCACCCCTCCACTTT.

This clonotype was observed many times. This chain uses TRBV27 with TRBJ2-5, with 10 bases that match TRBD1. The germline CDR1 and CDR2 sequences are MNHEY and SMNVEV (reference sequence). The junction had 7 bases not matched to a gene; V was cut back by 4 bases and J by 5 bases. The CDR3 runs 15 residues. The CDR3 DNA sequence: TGTGCCAGCAGTTCTGACAGGGGGCTATTGGAGACCCAGTACTTC. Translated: CASSSDRGLLETQYF.